This TCR beta chain was observed in a study of OX40 agonist ivuxolimab in advanced cancers. TCRdb keeps only in-frame clones here, not all; method: immunoSEQ multiplex PCR. The repertoire consists of approximately 86,000 clones, with around 90% occurring once and the leading ten covering around 0.34%. J gave up 5 bases and V 5 bases, and 15 bases lay outside the gene matches. CDR1 is SGHAT and CDR2 is FQNNGV in the germline V gene. The CDR3 has 17 amino acids. Specimen: CD4+ or CD8+ T cells sorted from blood, collected in a trial of the OX40 agonist ivuxolimab. The TCR comes from an adult with an advanced solid tumor such as melanoma, head and neck, liver or kidney cancer. The chain has TRBV11-2 and TRBJ2-7, with TRBD2 matching over 10 bases. The CDR3 DNA is TGTGCCAGCAGCCTACATAGCCCTAGCGGGAGTAGGAACGAGCAGTACTTC. As protein: CASSLHSPSGSRNEQYF.